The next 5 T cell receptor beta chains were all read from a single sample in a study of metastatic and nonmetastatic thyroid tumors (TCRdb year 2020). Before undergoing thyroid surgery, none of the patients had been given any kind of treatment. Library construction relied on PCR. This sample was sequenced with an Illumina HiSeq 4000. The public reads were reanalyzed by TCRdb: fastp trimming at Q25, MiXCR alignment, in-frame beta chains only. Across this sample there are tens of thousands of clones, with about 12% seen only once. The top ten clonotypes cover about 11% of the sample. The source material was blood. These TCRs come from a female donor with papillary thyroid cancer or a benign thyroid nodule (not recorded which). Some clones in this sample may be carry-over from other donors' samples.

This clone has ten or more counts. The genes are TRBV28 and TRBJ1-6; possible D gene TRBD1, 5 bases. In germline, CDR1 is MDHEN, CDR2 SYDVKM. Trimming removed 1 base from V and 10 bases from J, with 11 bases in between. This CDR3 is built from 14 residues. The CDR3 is CASSLSQGGSPLHF. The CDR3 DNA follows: TGTGCCAGCAGTTTATCGCAGGGCGGGTCACCCCTCCACTTT.

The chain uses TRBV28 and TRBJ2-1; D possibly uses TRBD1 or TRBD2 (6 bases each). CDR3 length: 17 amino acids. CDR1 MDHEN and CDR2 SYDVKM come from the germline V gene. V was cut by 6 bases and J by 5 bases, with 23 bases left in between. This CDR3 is CASSSTGRGYGNNEQFF. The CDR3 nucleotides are TGTGCCAGCAGCTCAACAGGGCGGGGTTATGGGAACAATGAGCAGTTCTTC. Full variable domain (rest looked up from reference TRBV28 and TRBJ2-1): DVKVTQSSRYLVKRTGEKVFLECVQDMDHENMFWYRQDPGLGLRLIYFSYDVKMKEKGDIPEGYSVSREKKERFSLILESASTNQTSMYLCASSSTGRGYGNNEQFFGPGTRLTVL.

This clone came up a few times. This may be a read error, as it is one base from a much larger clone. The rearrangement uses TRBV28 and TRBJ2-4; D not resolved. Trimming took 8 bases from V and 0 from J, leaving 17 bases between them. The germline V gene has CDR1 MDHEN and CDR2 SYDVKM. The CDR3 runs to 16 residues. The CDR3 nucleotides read TGTGCCAGCTGTAAAGCCTACACAGAAGCCAAAAACATTCAGTACTTC. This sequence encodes CASCKAYTEAKNIQYF.

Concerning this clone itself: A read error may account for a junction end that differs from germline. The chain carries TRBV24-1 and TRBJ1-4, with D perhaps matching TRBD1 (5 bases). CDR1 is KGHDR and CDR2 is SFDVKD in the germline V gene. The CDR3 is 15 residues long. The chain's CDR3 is CATSEGTATNEKLLF. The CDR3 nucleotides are TGTGCCACCAGTGAAGGGACTGCGACTAATGAAAAACTGCTTTTT.

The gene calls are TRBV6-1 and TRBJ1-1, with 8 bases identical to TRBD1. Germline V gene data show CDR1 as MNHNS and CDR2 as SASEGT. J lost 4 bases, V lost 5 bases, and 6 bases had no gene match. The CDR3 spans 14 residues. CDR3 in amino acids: CASSFQGAATEAFF. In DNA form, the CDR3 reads TGTGCCAGCAGTTTCCAGGGGGCGGCCACTGAAGCTTTCTTT.